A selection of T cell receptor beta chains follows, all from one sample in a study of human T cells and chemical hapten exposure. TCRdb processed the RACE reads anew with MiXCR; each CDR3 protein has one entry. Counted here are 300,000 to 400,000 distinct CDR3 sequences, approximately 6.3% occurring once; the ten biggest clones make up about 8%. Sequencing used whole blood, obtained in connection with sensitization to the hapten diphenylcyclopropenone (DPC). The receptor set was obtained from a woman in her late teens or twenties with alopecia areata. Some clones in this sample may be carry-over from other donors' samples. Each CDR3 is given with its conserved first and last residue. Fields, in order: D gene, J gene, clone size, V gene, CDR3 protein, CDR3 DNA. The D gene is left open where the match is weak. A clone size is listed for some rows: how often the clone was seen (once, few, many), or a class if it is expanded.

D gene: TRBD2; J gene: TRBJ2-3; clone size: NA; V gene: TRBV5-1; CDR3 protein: CASSSPTGAGGPSTDTQYF; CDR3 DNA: TGCGCCAGCAGCTCCCCCACAGGAGCGGGGGGCCCCTCCACAGATACGCAGTATTTT
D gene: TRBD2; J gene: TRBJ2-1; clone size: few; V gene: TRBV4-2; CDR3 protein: CASSPRTSGVSPSGEQFF; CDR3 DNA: TGTGCCAGCAGCCCCCGGACTAGCGGGGTCAGTCCATCAGGTGAGCAGTTCTTC
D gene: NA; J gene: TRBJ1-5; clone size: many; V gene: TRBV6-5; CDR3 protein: CASSYSGQGNQPQHF; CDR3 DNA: TGTGCCAGCAGTTACTCGGGTCAGGGCAATCAGCCCCAGCATTTT
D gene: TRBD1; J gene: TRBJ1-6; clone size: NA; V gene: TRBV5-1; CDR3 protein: CASSRQGRNSPLHF; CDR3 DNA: TGCGCCAGCAGCCGACAGGGACGTAATTCACCCCTCCACTTT
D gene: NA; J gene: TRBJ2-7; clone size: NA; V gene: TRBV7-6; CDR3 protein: CASSSKQGSSYEQYF; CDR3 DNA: TGTGCCAGCAGCTCGAAGCAGGGGAGCTCCTACGAGCAGTACTTC
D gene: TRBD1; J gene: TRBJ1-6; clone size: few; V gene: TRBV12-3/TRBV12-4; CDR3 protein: CASKLTGRDSPLHF; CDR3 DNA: TGTGCCAGCAAATTGACAGGGAGGGATTCACCCCTCCACTTT
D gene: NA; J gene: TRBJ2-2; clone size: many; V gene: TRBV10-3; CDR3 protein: CAITPETRGELFF; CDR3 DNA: TGTGCCATCACGCCGGAGACCCGCGGGGAGCTGTTTTTT
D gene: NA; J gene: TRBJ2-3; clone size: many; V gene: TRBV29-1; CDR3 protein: CSVDLTDTQYF; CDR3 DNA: TGCAGCGTTGATCTCACAGATACGCAGTATTTT
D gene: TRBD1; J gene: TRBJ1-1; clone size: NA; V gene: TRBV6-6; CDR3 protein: CASSEGQGVAEAFF; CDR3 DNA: TGTGCCAGCAGCGAAGGACAGGGGGTCGCTGAAGCTTTCTTT
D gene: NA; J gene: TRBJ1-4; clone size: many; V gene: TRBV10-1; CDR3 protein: CASSDRTGPTNEKLFF; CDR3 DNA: TGCGCCAGCAGTGACCGCACAGGCCCGACTAATGAAAAACTGTTTTTT
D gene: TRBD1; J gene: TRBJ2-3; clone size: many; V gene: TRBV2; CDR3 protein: CASSTDRGATDTQYF; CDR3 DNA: TGTGCCAGCAGTACCGACAGGGGAGCCACAGATACGCAGTATTTT
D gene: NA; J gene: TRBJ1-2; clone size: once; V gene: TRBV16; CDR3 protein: CASSRWAQRNYGYTF; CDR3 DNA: TGTGCCAGCAGCCGATGGGCCCAAAGGAACTATGGCTACACCTTC
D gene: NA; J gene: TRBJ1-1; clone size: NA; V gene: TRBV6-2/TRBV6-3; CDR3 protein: CASSYGPTASNTEAFF; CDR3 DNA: TGTGCCAGCAGTTACGGTCCCACAGCCTCGAACACTGAAGCTTTCTTT
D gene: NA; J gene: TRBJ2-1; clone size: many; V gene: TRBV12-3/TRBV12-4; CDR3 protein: CASSSLPLHGQFF; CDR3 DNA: TGTGCCAGCAGTTCCCTTCCTTTACACGGGCAGTTCTTC
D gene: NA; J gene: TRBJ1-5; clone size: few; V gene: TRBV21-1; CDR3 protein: CASSPRTGWFQPQHF; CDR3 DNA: TGTGCCAGCAGCCCACGGACAGGGTGGTTTCAGCCCCAGCATTTT
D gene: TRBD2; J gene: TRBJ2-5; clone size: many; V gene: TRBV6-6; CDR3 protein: CASSFSGGASETQYF; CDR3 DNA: TGTGCCAGCAGTTTCAGCGGGGGGGCCAGTGAGACCCAGTACTTC
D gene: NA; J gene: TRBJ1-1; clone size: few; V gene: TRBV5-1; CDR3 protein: CASSLGWGGTTEAFF; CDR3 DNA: TGCGCCAGCAGCTTGGGGTGGGGTGGGACGACTGAAGCTTTCTTT
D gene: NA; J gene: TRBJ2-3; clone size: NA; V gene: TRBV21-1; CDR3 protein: CASSKGVFSTGPPHNTQYF; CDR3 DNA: TGTGCCAGCAGCAAAGGGGTTTTTTCGACAGGGCCCCCTCACAATACGCAGTATTTT
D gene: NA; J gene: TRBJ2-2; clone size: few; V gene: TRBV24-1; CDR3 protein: CATSDPYGAGELFF; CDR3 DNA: TGTGCCACCAGTGATCCTTACGGAGCCGGGGAGCTGTTTTTT
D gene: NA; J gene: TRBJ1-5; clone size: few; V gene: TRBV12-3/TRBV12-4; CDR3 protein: CASLRGGRQPQHF; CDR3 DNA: TGTGCCAGTCTACGGGGCGGGAGACAGCCCCAGCATTTT
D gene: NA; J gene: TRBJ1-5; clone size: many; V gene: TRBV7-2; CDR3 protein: CASSFGRGHQPQHF; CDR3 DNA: TGTGCCAGCAGCTTTGGCAGGGGTCATCAGCCCCAGCATTTT
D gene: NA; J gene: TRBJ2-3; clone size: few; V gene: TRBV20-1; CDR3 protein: CSARAPFGKDTDTQYF; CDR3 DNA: TGCAGTGCTAGAGCCCCTTTTGGCAAGGACACAGATACGCAGTATTTT
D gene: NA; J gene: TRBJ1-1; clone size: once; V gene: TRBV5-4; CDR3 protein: CASSLEGLGEAFF; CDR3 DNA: TGTGCCAGCAGCTTGGAGGGGCTCGGTGAAGCTTTCTTT
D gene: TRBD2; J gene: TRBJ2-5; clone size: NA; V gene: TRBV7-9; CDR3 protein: CASSLEGLAAPGTQYF; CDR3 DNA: TGTGCCAGCAGCTTAGAAGGACTAGCGGCTCCAGGGACCCAGTACTTC
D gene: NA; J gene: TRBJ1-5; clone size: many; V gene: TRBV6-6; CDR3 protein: CASSPPQGVSNQPQHF; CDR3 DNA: TGTGCCAGCAGTCCCCCCCAAGGCGTTAGCAATCAGCCCCAGCATTTT
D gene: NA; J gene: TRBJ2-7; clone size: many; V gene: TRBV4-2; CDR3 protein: CASSQEGNEGSYEQYF; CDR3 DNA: TGTGCCAGCAGCCAAGAAGGGAACGAGGGCTCCTACGAGCAGTACTTC